This T cell receptor beta chain is from a study of blood T cells in healthy people across ages. For the second PCR, which ran for roughly 7 to 11 cycles, a sample-barcoded 5' primer and a J-beta primer mix were used. TCRdb used MiXCR to reprocess the 5' RACE reads, holding one entry per CDR3 protein. This sample carries under 800,000 distinct CDR3 sequences, roughly 43% of them seen once, and the ten largest clones take 20% to 25%. The germline gives CDR1 MNHEY, CDR2 SVGEGT. The CDR3 has 15 residues. V trimming: 6 bases; J trimming: 3 bases; junction bases outside the gene matches: 5. This clonotype was seen only a few times. The antigen is undetermined. Study results and caveats: Greater diversity and more naive CD4+ cells were seen in long-lived donors than in aged donors.

The V call is TRBV6-2 or TRBV6-3, the J call TRBJ2-7; 13 bases are a match to TRBD2. Sequencing input: blood. The source of this sequence is an older woman in good health. CDR3 amino acids: CASRLGLAGVYEQYF. CDR3 nucleotide sequence: TGTGCCAGCAGACTCGGACTAGCGGGAGTCTACGAGCAGTACTTC.